A single sample is the source of the 22 T cell receptor beta chains below, sequenced in a study of T-cell reconstitution after alpha-beta-depleted transplantation in children. The TCRbeta library was prepared with unique molecular identifiers. One entry per CDR3 protein, called by TCRdb with MiXCR from the PCR reads. This sample has some 830,000 distinct CDR3 sequences, with about 15% found just once. The source was PBMCs, mostly from graft donor cells, collected 360 days after TCRalphabeta/CD19-depleted stem cell transplant. Source of these receptors: a male patient under 18 who had a stem cell transplant for acute lymphoblastic leukemia, so the T cells may come from the graft donor.

The sample holds many counts of this clonotype. This rearrangement joins TRBV6-5 to TRBJ1-5, with 12 bases identical to TRBD1. The CDR3 contains 18 residues. V gave up 4 bases and J gave up 1 base; unmatched junction bases: 8. From germline, CDR1 is MNHEY and CDR2 SVGAGI. CDR3 nucleotide sequence: TGTGCCAGCAGTTCGCGGGACAGGGGGCTAAACAGCAATCAGCCCCAGCATTTT. It is translated as CASSSRDRGLNSNQPQHF.

The chain uses TRBV5-1 and TRBJ2-2; D possibly corresponds to TRBD1 (5 bases). This CDR3 has 17 residues. Germline CDR1 is SGHRS and CDR2 is YFSETQ. V lost 4 bases and J 7 bases, leaving 23 bases between the germline ends. In DNA form, the CDR3 reads TGCGCCAGCAGCACTGTATCCGACCCGGCTCAGGGCGGGGAGCTGTTTTTT. This gives the protein CASSTVSDPAQGGELFF.

This clonotype was detected once. Given the absence of the conserved phenylalanine or tryptophan at the CDR3 end, a read error is likely. The chain employs TRBV27 and TRBJ2-2; 10 bases map to TRBD1. Germline V lookup: CDR1 MNHEY, CDR2 SMNVEV (reference sequence). J lost 4 bases, V lost 4 bases, and 6 bases had no gene match. This CDR3 has 16 amino acids. This chain's CDR3 is CASSSRDRGFTGELFV. The DNA for the CDR3 is TGTGCCAGCAGTTCCCGGGACAGGGGATTCACCGGGGAGCTGTTTGTT.

This clonotype was picked up many times. The chain recombines TRBV6-5 with TRBJ2-5; TRBD1 or TRBD2 may be the D gene (6 bases each). The CDR3 totals 14 residues. Germline loops: CDR1 MNHEY, CDR2 SVGAGI. Trimming removed 3 bases from V and 5 bases from J, with 13 bases in between. This CDR3 is CASSYLGGPETQYF. In DNA, the CDR3 is TGTGCCAGCAGTTATCTGGGGGGCCCTGAGACCCAGTACTTC.

This chain links TRBV12-3 or TRBV12-4 with TRBJ2-7; D remains unclear. V lost 3 bases and J lost 3, with 12 bases in between. The CDR3 has 14 amino acids. The CDR3 DNA sequence: TGTGCCAGCAGTTTCTCCTCAGGAGTCTACGAGCAGTACTTC. Translating it yields CASSFSSGVYEQYF.

This clonotype has just a few counts. The chain has TRBV11-3 and TRBJ2-1, with D unclear. With 3 bases removed from V and 5 bases from J, the gap between germline ends came to 8 bases. This CDR3 has 13 residues. The germline V gene encodes CDR1 SGHNT and CDR2 YENEEA. The CDR3 sequence: CASSLVRNNEQFF. CDR3 sequence (DNA): TGTGCCAGCAGCTTGGTTCGGAACAATGAGCAGTTCTTC.

The gene calls are TRBV4-1 and TRBJ2-7, with D perhaps TRBD2 (5 bases). Between the trimmed V and J ends, which lost 6 bases and 4 bases, there was a span of 22 bases. The CDR3 runs to 16 residues. The germline V gene encodes CDR1 MGHRA and CDR2 YSYEKL. The CDR3 is CASRAFVGAHRYEQYF. CDR3 coding DNA: TGCGCCAGCAGGGCCTTCGTGGGAGCCCACCGTTACGAGCAGTACTTC.

V and J are TRBV7-3 and TRBJ2-7; 10 nucleotides align to TRBD1. The germline V gene has CDR1 SGHTA and CDR2 FQGTGA. With V trimmed by 5 bases and J by 5 bases, 12 bases remained unmatched. The CDR3 is 16 amino acids. CDR3 DNA sequence: TGTGCCAGCAGCAATACCGGGACAGGGGTGACTCACGAGCAGTACTTC. Translated, it gives CASSNTGTGVTHEQYF.

This clonotype was seen only a few times. J is TRBJ2-6 and V is TRBV11-1, with a tentative D call TRBD1 (6 bases). The germline gives CDR1 SGHAT, CDR2 FQDESV (reference sequence). The CDR3 covers 18 residues. Trimming removed 5 bases at V and 0 bases at J, with 17 bases between. The CDR3 DNA sequence: TGTGCCAGCAGCCCACCGACAGGTGCTCACTCTGGGGCCAACGTCCTGACTTTC. This translates into CASSPPTGAHSGANVLTF.

The chain links TRBV5-5 to TRBJ1-6; a weak D match, TRBD1 (5 bases). Trimming stripped 2 bases from V and 5 bases from J, with 14 bases between. The CDR3 consists of 16 residues. CDR1 and CDR2 (germline): SGHKS, YYEKEE (reference sequence). CDR3: CASSFHIRENNSPLHF. CDR3 nucleotide sequence: TGTGCCAGCAGCTTTCACATCAGGGAAAATAATTCACCCCTCCACTTT.

This clonotype was counted many times. This rearrangement joins TRBV12-3 or TRBV12-4 to TRBJ1-3, with D possibly TRBD1 on 6 matching bases. The CDR3 has 15 residues. Trimming took off 6 bases at V and 1 base at J, with 13 bases between the two ends. The DNA for the CDR3 is TGTGCCAGCAGGCCCGCAGGGGCTTCTGGAAACACCATATATTTT. It specifies CASRPAGASGNTIYF.

J is TRBJ1-1 and V is TRBV20-1; D perhaps matches TRBD1 (5 bases). CDR3 length: 12 amino acids. Trimming took off 6 bases at V and 5 bases at J, with 13 bases between the two ends. CDR1 and CDR2 (germline): DFQATT, SNEGSKA (reference sequence). CDR3 residues: CSAQGLGTEAFF. Here the CDR3 DNA reads TGCAGTGCCCAGGGCCTGGGGACTGAAGCTTTCTTT.

The chain links TRBV7-6 to TRBJ2-7, with D uncertain. The germline CDR1 and CDR2 sequences are SGHVS and FNYEAQ. V was clipped by 6 bases and J by 2 bases, with 14 bases between them. The CDR3 totals 14 residues. The CDR3 region has the DNA TGTGCCAGCAGTACCCGCCGAAGAGCCTACGAGCAGTACTTC. Its translation: CASSTRRRAYEQYF.

This clonotype was found many times. In nucleotides, the CDR3 is TGTGCCAGCGGACAAGCAGGGGGCACCTACAATGAGCAGTTCTTC. Translated, it gives CASGQAGGTYNEQFF. The rearrangement links TRBV25-1 to TRBJ2-1; TRBD1 matches 8 bases. The germline V gene has CDR1 MGHDK and CDR2 SYGVNS. The V segment lost 8 bases and the J segment 2 bases; nucleotides outside the gene matches: 8. The CDR3 is made up of 15 amino acids.

This clonotype was found many times. The chain employs TRBV7-6 and TRBJ2-1, with TRBD2 identical over 8 bases. The V gene end was trimmed by 2 bases and the J gene end by 3 bases; junction bases not matched to a gene: 9. The germline V gene encodes CDR1 SGHVS and CDR2 FNYEAQ. CDR3 length: 17 residues. The DNA of the CDR3 is TGTGCCAGCAGCTTATATAACTACGGGAGGGTCTACAATGAGCAGTTCTTC. It encodes CASSLYNYGRVYNEQFF. The full variable domain, completed using reference TRBV7-6 and TRBJ2-1, is GAGVSQSPRYKVTKRGQDVALRCDPISGHVSLYWYRQALGQGPEFLTYFNYEAQQDKSGLPNDRFSAERPEGSISTLTIQRTEQRDSAMYRCASSLYNYGRVYNEQFFGPGTRLTVL.

This clonotype was detected ten times or more. V is TRBV29-1 and J is TRBJ2-2, with D uncertain. The germline gives CDR1 SQVTM, CDR2 ANQGSEA. This CDR3 region has 12 residues. Trimming shortened V by 7 bases and J by 0 bases, and 6 bases separated the two germline ends. CDR3 nucleotide sequence: TGCAGCGGACACGCGAACACCGGGGAGCTGTTTTTT. Its protein is CSGHANTGELFF.

The chain employs TRBV5-1 and TRBJ2-1; 8 positions match TRBD1. V shed 5 bases, J shed 5 bases, and the junction held 15 bases outside the gene matches. CDR1 is SGHRS and CDR2 is YFSETQ in the germline V gene. The CDR3 contains 17 residues. The CDR3, as DNA: TGCGCCAGCAGGGTTTTCGGACCGGGACAGGTAAACAATGAGCAGTTCTTC. This encodes CASRVFGPGQVNNEQFF. The full variable domain, its missing parts supplied by reference TRBV5-1 and TRBJ2-1, is KAGVTQTPRYLIKTRGQQVTLSCSPISGHRSVSWYQQTPGQGLQFLFEYFSETQRNKGNFPGRFSGRQFSNSRSEMNVSTLELGDSALYLCASRVFGPGQVNNEQFFGPGTRLTVL.

This clonotype was counted between two and nine times. The chain links TRBV20-1 to TRBJ2-7; D might be TRBD1 (5 bases). This CDR3 has 14 residues. The germline gives CDR1 DFQATT, CDR2 SNEGSKA (reference sequence). V was clipped by 0 bases and J by 2 bases, with 11 bases between them. CDR3 in amino acids: CSARDWQGTYEQYF. Written as DNA, the CDR3 is TGCAGTGCTAGAGATTGGCAGGGAACCTACGAGCAGTACTTC.

The rearrangement joins TRBV19 to TRBJ2-2, with a possible D match to TRBD1 (6 bases). The CDR3 covers 16 residues. V gave up 5 bases and J gave up 4 bases, with 17 bases separating them. Germline CDR1 is LNHDA and CDR2 is SQIVND (reference sequence). The DNA for the CDR3 is TGTGCCAGTAGTCCCTCGACAGGTCCGGCCACCGGGGAGCTGTTTTTT. Encoded protein: CASSPSTGPATGELFF.

There are many counts of this clonotype. The V gene is TRBV10-3, the J gene TRBJ2-7; 7 bases agree with TRBD2. Losses at the gene ends were 8 bases for V and 0 bases for J; bases not matched to a gene: 4. The CDR3 extends over 13 amino acids. The germline CDR1 and CDR2 sequences are ENHRY and SYGVKD. The CDR3: CAIGERDSYEQYF. DNA of the CDR3: TGTGCCATCGGCGAGCGGGACTCCTACGAGCAGTACTTC.

In the case of this clonotype: Because the CDR3 is missing its conserved closing phenylalanine or tryptophan, this is likely a read error. The chain combines TRBV11-1 with TRBJ1-2; 8 bases are shared with TRBD1. This CDR3 is built from 15 residues. V trimming: 5 bases; J trimming: 6 bases; junction bases outside the gene matches: 11. CDR1 is SGHAT and CDR2 is FQDESV in the germline V gene (reference sequence). CDR3 sequence (DNA): TGTGCCAGCAGCCTGACGCTAACGACAGGGGATGGCTACACCTAC. Encoded protein: CASSLTLTTGDGYTY.

V usage is TRBV12-3 or TRBV12-4 and J usage is TRBJ2-5; D is unclear. CDR3 length equals 13 residues. Trimming removed 6 bases at V and 3 bases at J, with 11 bases between. The CDR3 region has the DNA TGTGCCAGCAGCAGGTGGTCGAAAGAGACCCAGTACTTC. It codes for CASSRWSKETQYF.